These 16 T cell receptor beta chains were sequenced from one sample in a study of response to subunit inactivated influenza vaccine. Each CDR3 protein gets one entry after TCRdb re-called the RT-PCR reads with MiXCR. The sample shows about 650,000 distinct CDR3 sequences, approximately 14% of them seen only once. The starting material was PBMCs from blood, obtained 11 to 12 days after vaccination. Every receptor here comes from a man aged 50-59 years who received an inactivated influenza vaccine.

This clonotype was picked up many times. This chain links TRBV7-9 with TRBJ2-5; 7 nucleotides match TRBD1. The V gene's germline CDR1 is SEHNR and CDR2 FQNEAQ (reference sequence). The V gene end was trimmed by 4 bases and the J gene end by 1 base; junction bases not matched to a gene: 3. The length of the CDR3 is 14 residues. The CDR3 DNA reads TGTGCCAGCAGCTCACACAGGGGCCAAGAGACCCAGTACTTC. Its translation is CASSSHRGQETQYF.

The chain combines TRBV28 with TRBJ2-3, with 8 bases lining up with TRBD2. Germline trimming cut 9 bases from V and 2 bases from J; bases unmatched to any gene: 10. This CDR3 is built from 15 residues. The germline gives CDR1 MDHEN, CDR2 SYDVKM. CDR3 sequence reads: CASPKAGVPTDTQYF. The CDR3, as DNA: TGTGCCAGTCCGAAAGCGGGGGTTCCCACAGATACGCAGTATTTT.

This clonotype was recorded a few times. This chain joins TRBV4-3 and TRBJ1-3; possibly TRBD1 for D (5 bases). With 3 bases removed from V and 0 bases from J, the gap between germline ends came to 15 bases. The germline gives CDR1 LGHNA, CDR2 YSLEER. The CDR3 consists of 17 residues. The DNA of the CDR3 is TGCGCCAGCAGCCACACAATAGGGACGAGCTCTGGAAACACCATATATTTT. It yields the protein CASSHTIGTSSGNTIYF.

In this sample, this clonotype turned up a few times. The chain has TRBV20-1 and TRBJ1-5; the D gene is possibly TRBD1 (5 bases). The CDR3 has 14 residues. Between the trimmed V and J ends, which lost 4 bases and 0 bases, there was a span of 10 bases. The germline CDR1 and CDR2 sequences are DFQATT and SNEGSKA (reference sequence). This chain's CDR3 is CSAIQGSSNQPQHF. CDR3 sequence (DNA): TGCAGTGCTATCCAGGGTAGTAGCAATCAGCCCCAGCATTTT.

A few counts support this clonotype. This chain joins TRBV30 and TRBJ2-7; D is perhaps TRBD2 (5 bases). This CDR3 has 12 amino acids. Looked up from germline, CDR1 is GTSNPN and CDR2 is SVGIG (reference sequence). V lost 5 bases and J 4 bases, leaving 12 bases between the germline ends. This chain's CDR3 is CAWGRTSYEQYF. The CDR3 bases are TGTGCCTGGGGACGGACTTCGTACGAGCAGTACTTC.

The V gene is TRBV3-1, the J gene TRBJ2-3; 7 nucleotides match TRBD2. The J segment lost 2 bases and the V segment lost 5 bases, leaving 7 bases of the junction unmatched. The CDR3 runs 15 residues. Germline CDR1 and CDR2: LGHDT and YNNKEL (reference sequence). The CDR3, as DNA: TGTGCCAGCAGCTACACCGGGACTACCACAGATACGCAGTATTTT. Translating gives CASSYTGTTTDTQYF.

The sample holds a few counts of this clonotype. The rearrangement joins TRBV20-1 to TRBJ2-2; D possibly corresponds to TRBD2 (6 bases). V dropped 8 bases and J dropped 2 bases, with 15 bases sitting between them. From germline, CDR1 is DFQATT and CDR2 SNEGSKA (reference sequence). This CDR3 comprises 14 residues. This chain's CDR3 is CSTKPGTNTGELFF. DNA of the CDR3: TGCAGTACCAAGCCTGGGACTAACACCGGGGAGCTGTTTTTT.

The chain carries TRBV10-3 and TRBJ2-5, with 8 bases lining up with TRBD2. With V trimmed by 9 bases and J by 5 bases, 8 bases remained unmatched. CDR3 length: 13 residues. Germline V gene data show CDR1 as ENHRY and CDR2 as SYGVKD. As DNA, the CDR3 is TGTGCCATTTCTCCGGGACTAGGGGAGACCCAGTACTTC. As protein: CAISPGLGETQYF.

The chain couples TRBV20-1 to TRBJ2-7, with 8 positions matching TRBD1. The CDR3 extends over 14 amino acids. Trimming took 2 bases from V and 5 from J; bases not matched to a gene: 8. CDR1 and CDR2 from the germline V gene are DFQATT and SNEGSKA (reference sequence). CDR3 loop: CSARRAGGYHEQYF. CDR3 in DNA: TGCAGTGCTAGAAGGGCAGGGGGCTACCACGAGCAGTACTTC.

This clonotype turned up a few times. The rearrangement uses TRBV27 and TRBJ2-1; 9 nucleotides line up with TRBD2. V was clipped by 7 bases and J by 5 bases; unmatched bases: 9. CDR3 length equals 15 residues. Germline V CDR1 and CDR2: MNHEY, SMNVEV (reference sequence). As DNA, the CDR3 is TGTGCCAGCAAGATGCGGGAGGGCCGTCACAATGAGCAGTTCTTC. Translated: CASKMREGRHNEQFF.

The rearrangement uses TRBV9 and TRBJ1-1; D possibly corresponds to TRBD1 (6 bases). Germline V gene sequence: CDR1 SGDLS, CDR2 YYNGEE. The CDR3 runs to 14 residues. The ends were cut back, 0 bases at V and 14 bases at J, with 20 bases in the middle. CDR3 loop: CASSVEKIGQPGFF. As DNA, the CDR3 is TGTGCCAGCAGCGTAGAAAAAATTGGACAGCCAGGATTCTTT.

The chain couples TRBV6-2 or TRBV6-3 to TRBJ1-5, with 8 bases matching TRBD1. The V segment lost 1 base and the J segment 4 bases; nucleotides outside the gene matches: 6. The germline gives CDR1 MNHEY, CDR2 SVGEGT. This CDR3 spans 16 amino acids. CDR3 nucleotides: TGTGCCAGCAGTTACTTCCGGACAGGGAGTAATCAGCCCCAGCATTTT. It encodes CASSYFRTGSNQPQHF.

The chain uses TRBV11-2 and TRBJ2-7, with D perhaps matching TRBD2 (7 bases). V shed 3 bases and J shed 3 bases, with 21 bases lying between them. Germline CDR1 reads SGHAT; CDR2 reads FQNNGV. The CDR3 loop spans 17 amino acids. CDR3 in amino acids: CASSFRGIGGTNYEQYF. Here the CDR3 DNA reads TGTGCCAGCAGCTTCCGAGGTATAGGGGGGACTAACTACGAGCAGTACTTC.

This clonotype was found many times. This chain links TRBV4-1 with TRBJ1-2; TRBD1 is a possible D gene (5 bases). This CDR3 is 15 amino acids long. CDR1 is MGHRA, CDR2 YSYEKL, per germline. V shed 1 base and J shed 6 bases, with 15 bases lying between them. The CDR3 DNA is TGCGCCAGCAGCCAAGGTCACGGACAATACCATGGCTACACCTTC. It translates to CASSQGHGQYHGYTF.

The chain links TRBV27 to TRBJ1-5; no reliable D call. Trimming took 6 bases from V and 2 from J, leaving 11 bases between them. CDR1 MNHEY and CDR2 SMNVEV come from the germline V gene (reference sequence). The CDR3 contains 14 residues. DNA of the CDR3: TGTGCCAGCAGCCGTAATGACGGCAATCAGCCCCAGCATTTT. Translated: CASSRNDGNQPQHF.

This sequence joins TRBV10-3 and TRBJ2-3; D unclear. V was shortened by 3 bases and J by 2 bases, with 12 bases between the two germline ends. There are 15 residues in the CDR3. Germline V gene data show CDR1 as ENHRY and CDR2 as SYGVKD. CDR3: CAISDNKWNTDTQYF. Here the CDR3 DNA reads TGTGCCATCAGTGATAATAAGTGGAACACAGATACGCAGTATTTT.